This T cell receptor (beta chain) stems from a study of blood T cells in healthy people across ages. Individuals who donated were healthy Caucasians from Russia aged roughly 6 to 95. CDR1 SEHNR and CDR2 FQNEAQ come from the germline V gene (reference sequence). Trimming stripped 3 bases from V and 0 bases from J, with 12 bases between. This CDR3 is 15 amino acids long. PCR was performed a second time for about 6 to 12 cycles using a sample-barcoded 5' primer and a J-beta primer mix. Each cDNA molecule was tagged by a template-switch adaptor that had 12 random nucleotides. TCRdb reanalysed the 5' RACE reads using MiXCR and keeps one entry per CDR3 protein. The sample contains roughly 1.7 million distinct CDR3 sequences, about 31% of which appear only once.

What was sequenced was blood. The genes are TRBV7-9 and TRBJ2-7; TRBD2 is a possible D gene (5 bases). This TCR was recovered from a woman in her 30s in good health. CDR3 amino acids: CASSLAGIISYEQYF. Written as DNA, the CDR3 is TGTGCCAGCAGCTTGGCCGGGATCATCTCCTACGAGCAGTACTTC. The whole variable domain, remainder taken from reference TRBV7-9 and TRBJ2-7, is DTGVSQNPRHKITKRGQNVTFRCDPISEHNRLYWYRQTLGQGPEFLTYFQNEAQLEKSRLLSDRFSAERPKGSFSTLEIQRTEQGDSAMYLCASSLAGIISYEQYFGPGTRLTVT.